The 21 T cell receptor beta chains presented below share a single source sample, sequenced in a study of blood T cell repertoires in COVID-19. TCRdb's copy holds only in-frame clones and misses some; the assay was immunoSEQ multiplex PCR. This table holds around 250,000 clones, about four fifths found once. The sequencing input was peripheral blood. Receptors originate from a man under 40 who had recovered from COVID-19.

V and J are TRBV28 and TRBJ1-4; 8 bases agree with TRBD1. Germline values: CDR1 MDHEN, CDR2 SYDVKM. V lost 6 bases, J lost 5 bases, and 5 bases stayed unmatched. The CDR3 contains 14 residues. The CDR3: CASRAWTGNEKLFF. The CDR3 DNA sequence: TGTGCCAGCAGGGCCTGGACAGGGAATGAAAAACTGTTTTTT. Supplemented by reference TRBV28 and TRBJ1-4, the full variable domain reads DVKVTQSSRYLVKRTGEKVFLECVQDMDHENMFWYRQDPGLGLRLIYFSYDVKMKEKGDIPEGYSVSREKKERFSLILESASTNQTSMYLCASRAWTGNEKLFFGSGTQLSVL.

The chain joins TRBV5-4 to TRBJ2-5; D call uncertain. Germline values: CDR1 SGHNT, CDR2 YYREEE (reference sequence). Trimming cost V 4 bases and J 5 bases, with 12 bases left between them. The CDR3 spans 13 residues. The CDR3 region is CASSVSQAETQYF. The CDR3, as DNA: TGTGCCAGCAGCGTCTCCCAGGCTGAGACCCAGTACTTC.

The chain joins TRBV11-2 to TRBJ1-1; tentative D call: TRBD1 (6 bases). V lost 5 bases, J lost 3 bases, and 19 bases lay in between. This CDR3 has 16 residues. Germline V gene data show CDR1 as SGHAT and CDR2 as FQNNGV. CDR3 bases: TGTGCCAGCAGCGCCCAGGCCAGGGGTATGGACACTGAAGCTTTCTTT. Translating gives CASSAQARGMDTEAFF.

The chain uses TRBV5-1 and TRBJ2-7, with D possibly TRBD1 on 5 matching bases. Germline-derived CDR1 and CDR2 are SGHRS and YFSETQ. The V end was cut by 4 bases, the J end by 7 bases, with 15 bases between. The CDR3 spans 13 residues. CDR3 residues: CASSPRPGQEQYF. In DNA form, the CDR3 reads TGCGCCAGCAGCCCGAGGCCAGGGCAGGAGCAGTACTTC. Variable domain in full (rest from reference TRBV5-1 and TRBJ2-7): KAGVTQTPRYLIKTRGQQVTLSCSPISGHRSVSWYQQTPGQGLQFLFEYFSETQRNKGNFPGRFSGRQFSNSRSEMNVSTLELGDSALYLCASSPRPGQEQYFGPGTRLTVT.

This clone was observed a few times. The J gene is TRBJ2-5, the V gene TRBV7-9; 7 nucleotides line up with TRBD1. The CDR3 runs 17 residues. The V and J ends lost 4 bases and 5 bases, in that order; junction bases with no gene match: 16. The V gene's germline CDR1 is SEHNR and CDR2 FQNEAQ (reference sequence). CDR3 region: CASSSPFDRVIFETQYF. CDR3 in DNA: TGTGCCAGCAGCTCCCCCTTTGACAGGGTGATATTCGAGACCCAGTACTTC.

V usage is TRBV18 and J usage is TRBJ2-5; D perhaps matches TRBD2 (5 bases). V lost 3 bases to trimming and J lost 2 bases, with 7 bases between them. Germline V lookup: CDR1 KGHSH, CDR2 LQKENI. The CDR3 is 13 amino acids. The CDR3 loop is CASSPRDQETQYF. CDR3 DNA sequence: TGTGCCAGCTCACCGAGGGATCAAGAGACCCAGTACTTC.

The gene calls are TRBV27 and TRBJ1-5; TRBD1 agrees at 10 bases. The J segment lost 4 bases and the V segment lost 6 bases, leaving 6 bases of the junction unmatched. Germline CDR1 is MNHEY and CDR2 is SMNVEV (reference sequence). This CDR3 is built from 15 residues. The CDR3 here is CASRPGQGRNQPQHF. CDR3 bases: TGTGCCAGCAGACCGGGACAGGGGCGAAATCAGCCCCAGCATTTT.

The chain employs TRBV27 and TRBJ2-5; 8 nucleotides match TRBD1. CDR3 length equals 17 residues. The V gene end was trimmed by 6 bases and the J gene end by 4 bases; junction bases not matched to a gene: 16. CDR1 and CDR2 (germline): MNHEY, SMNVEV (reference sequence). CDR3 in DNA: TGTGCCAGCAGCTCATATCCGGGACAGGCACCCCCAGAGACCCAGTACTTC. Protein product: CASSSYPGQAPPETQYF.

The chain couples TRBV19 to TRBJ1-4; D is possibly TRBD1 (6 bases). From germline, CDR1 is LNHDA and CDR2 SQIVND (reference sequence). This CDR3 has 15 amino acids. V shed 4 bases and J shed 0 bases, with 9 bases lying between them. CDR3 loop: CASSTRTATNEKLFF. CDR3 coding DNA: TGTGCCAGTAGTACTAGGACAGCAACTAATGAAAAACTGTTTTTT.

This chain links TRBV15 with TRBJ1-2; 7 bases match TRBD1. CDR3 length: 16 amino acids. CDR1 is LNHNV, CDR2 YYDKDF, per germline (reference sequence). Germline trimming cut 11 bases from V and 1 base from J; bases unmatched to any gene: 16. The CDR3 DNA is TGTGCCGTCAGCCTCCCCCCAGGGGGGCTTAACTATGGCTACACCTTC. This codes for CAVSLPPGGLNYGYTF.

The DNA of the CDR3 is TGCGCCAGCAGCTTGGCAGCGGGGGGCCTCACAGATACGCAGTATTTT. It specifies CASSLAAGGLTDTQYF. The gene calls are TRBV5-1 and TRBJ2-3; 9 nucleotides align to TRBD2. Germline trimming cut 0 bases from V and 2 bases from J; bases unmatched to any gene: 4. Germline V lookup: CDR1 SGHRS, CDR2 YFSETQ. CDR3 length equals 16 residues.

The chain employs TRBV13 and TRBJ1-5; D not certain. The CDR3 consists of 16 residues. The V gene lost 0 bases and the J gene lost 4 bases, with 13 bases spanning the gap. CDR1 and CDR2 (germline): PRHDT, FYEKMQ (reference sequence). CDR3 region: CASSLGSADLNQPQHF. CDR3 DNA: TGTGCCAGCAGCTTAGGTTCCGCGGATCTAAATCAGCCCCAGCATTTT.

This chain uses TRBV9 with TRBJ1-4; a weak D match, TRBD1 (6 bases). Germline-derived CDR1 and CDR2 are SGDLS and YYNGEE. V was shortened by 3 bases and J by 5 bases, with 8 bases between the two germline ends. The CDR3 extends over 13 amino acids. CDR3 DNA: TGTGCCAGCAGCGCAGGGGAGAATGAAAAACTGTTTTTT. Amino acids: CASSAGENEKLFF.

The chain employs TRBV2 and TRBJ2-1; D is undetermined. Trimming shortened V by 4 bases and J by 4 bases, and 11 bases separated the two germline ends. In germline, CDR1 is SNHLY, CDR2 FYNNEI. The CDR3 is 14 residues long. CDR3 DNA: TGTGCCAGCAGTGGGGTCAGGTCTTACAATGAGCAGTTCTTC. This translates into CASSGVRSYNEQFF. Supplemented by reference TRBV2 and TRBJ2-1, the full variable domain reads EPEVTQTPSHQVTQMGQEVILRCVPISNHLYFYWYRQILGQKVEFLVSFYNNEISEKSEIFDDQFSVERPDGSNFTLKIRSTKLEDSAMYFCASSGVRSYNEQFFGPGTRLTVL.

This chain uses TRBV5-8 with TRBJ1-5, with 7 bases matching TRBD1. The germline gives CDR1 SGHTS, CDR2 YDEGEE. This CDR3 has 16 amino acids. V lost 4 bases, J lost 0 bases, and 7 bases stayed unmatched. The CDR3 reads CASSNLQGDSNQPQHF. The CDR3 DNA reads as TGTGCCAGCAGCAACCTCCAGGGGGATAGCAATCAGCCCCAGCATTTT.

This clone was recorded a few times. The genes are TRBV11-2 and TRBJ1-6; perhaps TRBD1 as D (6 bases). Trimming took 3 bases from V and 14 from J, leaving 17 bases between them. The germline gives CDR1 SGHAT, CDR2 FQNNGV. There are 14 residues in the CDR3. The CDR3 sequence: CASSLGLIEGALHF. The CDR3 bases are TGTGCCAGCAGCTTGGGTCTTATCGAGGGGGCCCTCCACTTT.

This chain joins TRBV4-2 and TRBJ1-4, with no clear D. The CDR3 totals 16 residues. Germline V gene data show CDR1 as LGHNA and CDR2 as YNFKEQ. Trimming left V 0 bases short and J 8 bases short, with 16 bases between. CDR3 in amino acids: CASSQDKAGGVEKLFF. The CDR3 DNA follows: TGTGCCAGCAGCCAAGATAAGGCGGGAGGAGTGGAAAAACTGTTTTTT.

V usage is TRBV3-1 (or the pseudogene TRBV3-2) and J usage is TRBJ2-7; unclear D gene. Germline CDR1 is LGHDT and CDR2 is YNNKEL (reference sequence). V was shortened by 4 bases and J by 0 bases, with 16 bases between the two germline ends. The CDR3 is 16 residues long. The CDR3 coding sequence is TGTGCCAGCAGCCCAACTACCGGTAGAAGCTCCTACGAGCAGTACTTC. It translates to CASSPTTGRSSYEQYF.

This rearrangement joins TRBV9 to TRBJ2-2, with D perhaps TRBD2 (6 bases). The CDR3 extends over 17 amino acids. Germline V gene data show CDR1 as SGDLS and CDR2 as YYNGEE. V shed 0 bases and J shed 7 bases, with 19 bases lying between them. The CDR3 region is CASSVAPAGRGNGELFF. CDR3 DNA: TGTGCCAGCAGCGTAGCCCCCGCGGGAAGAGGGAACGGGGAGCTGTTTTTT.

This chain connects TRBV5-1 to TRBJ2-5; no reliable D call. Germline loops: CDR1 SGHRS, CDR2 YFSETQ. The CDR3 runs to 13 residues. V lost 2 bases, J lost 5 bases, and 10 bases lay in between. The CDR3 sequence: CASSFSARETQYF. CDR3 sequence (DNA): TGCGCCAGCAGCTTTTCGGCGAGGGAGACCCAGTACTTC.

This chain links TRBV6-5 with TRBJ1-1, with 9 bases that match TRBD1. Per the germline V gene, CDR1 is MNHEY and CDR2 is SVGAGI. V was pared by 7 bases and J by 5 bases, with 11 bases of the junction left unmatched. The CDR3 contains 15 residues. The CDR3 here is CASMDPYRGRTEAFF. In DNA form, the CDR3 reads TGTGCCAGCATGGATCCGTACAGGGGGCGAACTGAAGCTTTCTTT.